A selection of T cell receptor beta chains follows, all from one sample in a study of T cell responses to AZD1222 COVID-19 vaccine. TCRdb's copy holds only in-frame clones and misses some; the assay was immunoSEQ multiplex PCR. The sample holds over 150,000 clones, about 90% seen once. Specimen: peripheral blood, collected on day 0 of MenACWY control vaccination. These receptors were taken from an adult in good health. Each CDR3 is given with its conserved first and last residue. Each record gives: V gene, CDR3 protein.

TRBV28 CASSLLSSNQPQHF
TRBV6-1 CASSDQGYGYTF
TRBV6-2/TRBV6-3 CASSYPRDEQYF
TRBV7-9 CASRDLAGGVRTYNEQFF
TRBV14 CASSRHRNSYQETQYF
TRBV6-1 CASSEARYQPQHF
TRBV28 CASTLDRAYSGNTIYF
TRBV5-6 CASSLYRDYYGYTF
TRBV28 CASSHRNYGYTF
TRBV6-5 CASSRQGNTEAFF
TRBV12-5 CASEMTGSMRTGELFF
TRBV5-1 CASARGGPQETQYF
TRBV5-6 CASSLEYRGGGTTDTQYF
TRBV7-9 CASSLVGVWHEKLFF
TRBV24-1 CATSAGTAYNEQFF
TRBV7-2 CASRLTPGRPLGGYTF
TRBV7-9 CASNTNEQGRVGSPLHF
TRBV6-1 CASSVGVNTEAFF
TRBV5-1 CASSSDSITGYTF
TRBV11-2 CASSPREGQETQYF
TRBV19 CASSINGYSNQPQHF
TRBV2 CASSERGTDNQPQHF
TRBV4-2 CASSQDSSGWVAGNPSTDTQYF
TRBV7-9 CASSLGQGYGYTF
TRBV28 CASSLVGQTDTQYF
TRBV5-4 CASRTSGSYNEQFF
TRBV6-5 CASSSDMWKEKLFF
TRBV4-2 CASSPLDRTGYGYTF
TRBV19 CASSIDRVGQPQHF
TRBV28 CASSPSGGNTIYF
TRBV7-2 CASAPPGQTYGYTF
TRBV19 CASSRGGNRREQYF
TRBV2 CASSEGRVYEQYF
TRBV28 CASSLFPGGSGNTIYF
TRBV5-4 CASSPVGRNTGELFF
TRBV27 CASSLTAAPSRKDTQYF
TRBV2 CASSDFEGYTGELFF
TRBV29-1 CSVEQGMNTEAFF
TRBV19 CASTPLRENTEAFF
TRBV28 CASSFGGRGYTF
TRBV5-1 CASSSIGQGGTEAFF
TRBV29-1 CSVGRGNQPQHF
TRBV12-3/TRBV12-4 CASSLIDGGYTF
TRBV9 CASSGSQGVIPGELFF